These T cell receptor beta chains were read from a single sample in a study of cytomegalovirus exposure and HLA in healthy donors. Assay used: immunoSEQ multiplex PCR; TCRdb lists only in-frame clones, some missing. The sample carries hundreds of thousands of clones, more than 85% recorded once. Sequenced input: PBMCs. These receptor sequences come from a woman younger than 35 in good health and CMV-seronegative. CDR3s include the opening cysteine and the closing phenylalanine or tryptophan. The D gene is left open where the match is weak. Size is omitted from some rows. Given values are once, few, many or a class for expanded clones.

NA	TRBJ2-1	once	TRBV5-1	TGCGCCAGCAGCGGTCATGAGGTGAGGAGCTCCTACAATGAGCAGTTCTTC	CASSGHEVRSSYNEQFF
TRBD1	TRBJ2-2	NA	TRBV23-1	TGCGCCAGCAGAAAACAGGGGGCCGGGGAGCTGTTTTTT	CASRKQGAGELFF
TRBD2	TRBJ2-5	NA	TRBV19	TGTGCCAGCAAGACTAGCGGACCCCAAGAGACCCAGTACTTC	CASKTSGPQETQYF
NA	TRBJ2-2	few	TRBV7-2	TGTGCCAGCACCCCCCTTTTCGGGGAGCTGTTTTTT	CASTPLFGELFF
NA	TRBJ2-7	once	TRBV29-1	TGCAGCGTTGGACTCAGCCTCTACGAGCAGTACTTC	CSVGLSLYEQYF
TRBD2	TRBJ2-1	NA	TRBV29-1	TGCAGCGTTGTGGAAAGGGGACTAGGATCCCCTGAGCAGTTCTTC	CSVVERGLGSPEQFF
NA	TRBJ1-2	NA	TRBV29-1	TGCAGCGTTGGGCAGGGGTATGGCTACACCTTC	CSVGQGYGYTF
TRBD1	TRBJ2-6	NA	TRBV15	TGTGCCACTAGGACAGGGTCTGGGGCCAACGTCCTGACTTTC	CATRTGSGANVLTF
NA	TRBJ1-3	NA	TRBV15	TGTGCCACCAGCAGAGGTCGGGGAATCGGAAACACCATATATTTT	CATSRGRGIGNTIYF
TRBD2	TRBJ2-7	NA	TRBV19	TGTGCCAGTAGTAACCCTAGCGGGAGCTACGAGCAGTACTTC	CASSNPSGSYEQYF
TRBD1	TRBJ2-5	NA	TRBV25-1	TGTGCCAGCAGTGATTTAAGACAGGGAATCCAAGAGACCCAGTACTTC	CASSDLRQGIQETQYF
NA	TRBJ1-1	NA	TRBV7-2	TGTGCCAGCAGCAAAACAGGGCTAAACACTGAAGCTTTCTTT	CASSKTGLNTEAFF
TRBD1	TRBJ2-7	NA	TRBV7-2	TGTGCCAGCAGCTTCGGCCAGGGGGACGAGCAGTACTTC	CASSFGQGDEQYF
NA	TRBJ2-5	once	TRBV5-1	TGCGCCAGCAGCTTGAACCACATTGAGACCCAGTACTTC	CASSLNHIETQYF
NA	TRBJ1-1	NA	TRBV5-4	TGTGCCAGCAGGCGGGGTCGTAACACTGAAGCTTTCTTT	CASRRGRNTEAFF
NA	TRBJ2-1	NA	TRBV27	TGTGCCAGCACTAACCTCTTCACAGGCAATGAGCAGTTCTTC	CASTNLFTGNEQFF
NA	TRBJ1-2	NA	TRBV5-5	TGTGCCAGCAGCCTGGACTTTAACTATGGCTACACCTTC	CASSLDFNYGYTF
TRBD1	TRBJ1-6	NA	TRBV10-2	TGCGCCAGCAGAACAGGGGGCGCGTCCTATAATTCACCCCTCCACTTT	CASRTGGASYNSPLHF
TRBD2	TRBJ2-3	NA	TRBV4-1	TGCGCCAGCAGCCAAGTCGGGGGGACTAGCGGAGATACTAGCACAGATACGCAGTATTTT	CASSQVGGTSGDTSTDTQYF
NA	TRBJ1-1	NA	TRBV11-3	TGTGCCAGCAGCTTTACTCTAAACACTGAAGCTTTCTTT	CASSFTLNTEAFF
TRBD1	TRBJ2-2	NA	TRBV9	TGTGCCAGCAGCGCCCGGGACAGGGGGCTATACGGGGAGCTGTTTTTT	CASSARDRGLYGELFF
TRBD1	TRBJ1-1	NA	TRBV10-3	TGTGCCATCAGATCGACAGGGTCAAACACTGAAGCTTTCTTT	CAIRSTGSNTEAFF
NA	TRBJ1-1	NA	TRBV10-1	TGCGCCAGCACCCCGGGTATGGAGATGAACACTGAAGCTTTCTTT	CASTPGMEMNTEAFF
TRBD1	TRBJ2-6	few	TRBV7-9	TGTGCCAGCAGAACAACAGGGGGCGAGAGGGCCAACGTCCTGACTTTC	CASRTTGGERANVLTF
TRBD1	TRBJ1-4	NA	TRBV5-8	TGTGCCAGCAGCCCGGGGACAGGTTACGAAAAACTGTTTTTT	CASSPGTGYEKLFF
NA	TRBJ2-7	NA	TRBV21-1	TGTGCCAGCAGCAGAACCCCCCGGACAGGTGGCTCCTACGAGCAGTACTTC	CASSRTPRTGGSYEQYF
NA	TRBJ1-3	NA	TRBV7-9	TGTGCCAGCAGCGACGGGAACACCATATATTTT	CASSDGNTIYF
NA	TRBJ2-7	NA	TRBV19	TGTGCCAGTTCCGGGGATTCCTACGAGCAGTACTTC	CASSGDSYEQYF
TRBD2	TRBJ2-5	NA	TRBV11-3	TGTGCCAGCAGCTTATATCCAGCGGGGGGGGAGCAAGAGACCCAGTACTTC	CASSLYPAGGEQETQYF
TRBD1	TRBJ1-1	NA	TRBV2	TGTGCCAGCAGTGGGTCAGGGGGAAAAGTGAACACTGAAGCTTTCTTT	CASSGSGGKVNTEAFF
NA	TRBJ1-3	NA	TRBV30	TGTGCCTGGAGATCAGGTGGAAACACCATATATTTT	CAWRSGGNTIYF
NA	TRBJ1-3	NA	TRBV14	TGTGCCAGCAGCCATTATACAGGGAAAACTGGAAACACCATATATTTT	CASSHYTGKTGNTIYF
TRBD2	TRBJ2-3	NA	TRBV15	TGTGCCACCAGCAGAGAACGGGTTAGGGCGGGGGGGGGAGATACGCAGTATTTT	CATSRERVRAGGGDTQYF
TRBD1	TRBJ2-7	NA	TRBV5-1	TGCGCCAGCAGCTTGGGGGGTACCGGGACAGGCTCCTACGAGCAGTACTTC	CASSLGGTGTGSYEQYF
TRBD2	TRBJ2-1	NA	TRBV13	TGTGCCAGCAGCTTAGAGACTAGCGGGGGGGCCGGGGCCTACAATGAGCAGTTCTTC	CASSLETSGGAGAYNEQFF
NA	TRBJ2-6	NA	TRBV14	TGTGCCAGCAGCCAACCCGGCACAGGCGTCCTGACTTTC	CASSQPGTGVLTF
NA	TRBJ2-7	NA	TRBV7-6	TGTGCCAGCAGCCAGCAGGGTAACGAGCAGTACTTC	CASSQQGNEQYF
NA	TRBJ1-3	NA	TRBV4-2	TGTGCCAGCAGTCCAACAGGGTCGGGTAACACCATATATTTT	CASSPTGSGNTIYF
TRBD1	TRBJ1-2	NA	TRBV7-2	TGTGCCAGCAGCCGGGACAGCTATGGCTACACCTTC	CASSRDSYGYTF
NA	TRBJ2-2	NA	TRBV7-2	TGTGCCAGCTCCTACGGGAACACCGGGGAGCTGTTTTTT	CASSYGNTGELFF
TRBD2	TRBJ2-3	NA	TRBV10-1	TGCGCCAGCAGTGAGTCATGGGCTAGCGGGAGCGATACGCAGTATTTT	CASSESWASGSDTQYF
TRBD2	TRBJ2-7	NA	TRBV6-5	TGTGCCAGCAGTGGTTTAGCGGGAGGGAGGTACGAGCAGTACTTC	CASSGLAGGRYEQYF
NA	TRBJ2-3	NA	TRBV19	TGTGCCAGTAGCCGACGGGGAAGCACAGATACGCAGTATTTT	CASSRRGSTDTQYF
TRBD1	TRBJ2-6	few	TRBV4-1	TGCGCCAGCAGCCAAGGAGGGACAGGGAGGACTGGGGCCAACGTCCTGACTTTC	CASSQGGTGRTGANVLTF
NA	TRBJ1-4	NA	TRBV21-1	TGTGCCAGCGAACACAGTGCAGGGCTGGGCGAAAAACTGTTTTTT	CASEHSAGLGEKLFF
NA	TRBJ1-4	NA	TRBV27	TGTGCCAGCAGTTCTAGATCGCTCGCAACTAATGAAAAACTGTTTTTT	CASSSRSLATNEKLFF
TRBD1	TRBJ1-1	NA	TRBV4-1	TGCGCCAGCAGCCCGGGAAGGGGGCTGGGGACTGAAGCTTTCTTT	CASSPGRGLGTEAFF
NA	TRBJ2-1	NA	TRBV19	TGTGCCAGTAGTATTCAGGCATGGTTCGAAAATGAGCAGTTCTTC	CASSIQAWFENEQFF
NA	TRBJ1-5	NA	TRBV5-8	TGTGCCAGCAGTTCAATCACGAAGAGGGGGGGTCAGCCCCAGCATTTT	CASSSITKRGGQPQHF
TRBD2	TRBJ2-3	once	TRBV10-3	TGTGCCACCGAGACTAGCGGGGGCGGAGATACGCAGTATTTT	CATETSGGGDTQYF
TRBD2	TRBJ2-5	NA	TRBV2	TGTGCCAGCAGGTCACTAGCGCCAGGAGGGGCCCAGTACTTC	CASRSLAPGGAQYF
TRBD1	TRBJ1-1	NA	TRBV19	TGTGCCAGTAGTATCAGGGGGACCCTCCCTGAAGCTTTCTTT	CASSIRGTLPEAFF
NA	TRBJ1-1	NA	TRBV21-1	TGTGCCAGCAGCACGCAGGGGGACAGGGAGCGGTGTGGCACTGAAGCTTTCTTT	CASSTQGDRERCGTEAFF
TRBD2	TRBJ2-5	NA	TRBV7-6	TGTGCCAGCAGCTTAGTTGGGGGAGGGGAGACCCAGTACTTC	CASSLVGGGETQYF
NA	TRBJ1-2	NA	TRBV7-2	TGTGCCAGCAGCCCAGAACCCGGGACATTTGATGGCTACACCTTC	CASSPEPGTFDGYTF
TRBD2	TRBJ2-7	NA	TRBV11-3	TGTGCCAGCAGCTTGCTTGCTAGCGGGACCGAGCAGTACTTC	CASSLLASGTEQYF
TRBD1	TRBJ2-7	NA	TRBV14	TGTGCCAGCAGCCGAAAGCGACAGGGGATTTCCTACGAGCAGTACTTC	CASSRKRQGISYEQYF
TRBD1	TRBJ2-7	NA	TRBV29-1	TGCAGCGCGGGACAGGGCTACGAGCAGTACTTC	CSAGQGYEQYF
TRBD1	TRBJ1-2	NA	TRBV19	TGTGCCAGTAGACCGGGACAGGGGGCCAACTATGGCTACACCTTC	CASRPGQGANYGYTF
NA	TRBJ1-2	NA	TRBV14	TGTGCCAGCAGCCAAGATATGGTGCCAGCTAACTATGGCTACACCTTC	CASSQDMVPANYGYTF